The T cell receptor beta chain under discussion was sequenced for a study of T cell repertoires in cytomegalovirus infection. Findings of the study overall: Identification of carriers of CMV plus the relevant HLA was performed using cumulative public TCR beta family frequency. HLA-C-restricted CMV clonotypes gave the most frequent clonotype in two of eight donors.

MiXCR was run by TCRdb on the reads, yielding one entry per CDR3 protein. The data hold around 230,000 distinct CDR3 sequences, with 6% to 8% observed a single time. This clonotype was seen at least ten times. No antigen is known for it. V dropped 0 bases and J dropped 6 bases, with 17 bases sitting between them. There are 16 residues in the CDR3. Germline values: CDR1 DFQATT, CDR2 SNEGSKA (reference sequence). The origin of this receptor is a human donor in good health (CMV status not recorded). Some clones in this sample may be carry-over from other donors' samples. The gene calls are TRBV20-1 and TRBJ2-2; D gene unclear. The source material was PBMCs. Here the CDR3 reads CSARDQRFIGAGELFF. The CDR3 DNA reads TGCAGTGCTAGAGATCAAAGATTCATAGGCGCCGGGGAGCTGTTTTTT.